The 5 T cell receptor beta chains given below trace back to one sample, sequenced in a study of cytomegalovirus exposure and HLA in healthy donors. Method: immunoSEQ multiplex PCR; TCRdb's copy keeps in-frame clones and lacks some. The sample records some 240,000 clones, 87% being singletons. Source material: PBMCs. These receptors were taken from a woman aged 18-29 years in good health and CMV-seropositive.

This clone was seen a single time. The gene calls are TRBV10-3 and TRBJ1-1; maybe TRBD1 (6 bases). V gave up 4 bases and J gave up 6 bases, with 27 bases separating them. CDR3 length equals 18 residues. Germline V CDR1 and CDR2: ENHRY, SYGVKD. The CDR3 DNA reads TGTGCCATCAGTGGGGACAAATCCAATCGGGCCGATTACGCTGAAGCTTTCTTT. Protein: CAISGDKSNRADYAEAFF.

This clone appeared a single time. CDR3: CASSERLAETYNEQFF. The CDR3 bases are TGTGCCAGCAGCGAAAGACTAGCGGAGACCTACAATGAGCAGTTCTTC. The chain employs TRBV9 and TRBJ2-1; TRBD2 matches at 9 bases. Trimming cost V 3 bases and J 2 bases; bases outside gene matches: 6. The germline V gene has CDR1 SGDLS and CDR2 YYNGEE. This CDR3 is 16 amino acids long. Full variable domain (rest looked up from reference TRBV9 and TRBJ2-1): DSGVTQTPKHLITATGQRVTLRCSPRSGDLSVYWYQQSLDQGLQFLIQYYNGEERAKGNILERFSAQQFPDLHSELNLSSLELGDSALYFCASSERLAETYNEQFFGPGTRLTVL.

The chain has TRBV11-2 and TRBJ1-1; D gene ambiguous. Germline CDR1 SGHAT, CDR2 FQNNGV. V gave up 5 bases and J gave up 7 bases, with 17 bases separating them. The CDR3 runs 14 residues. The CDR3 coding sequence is TGTGCCAGCAGCCTGCCGGACGGGGTAGGTGAAGCTTTCTTT. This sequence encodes CASSLPDGVGEAFF.

DNA for the CDR3: TGTGCCAGCAGTCCAAGGACGGGAGGTTACGACGAGCAGTACTTC. Translated: CASSPRTGGYDEQYF. The chain joins TRBV28 to TRBJ2-7; 7 bases are a match to TRBD2. Germline CDR1 MDHEN, CDR2 SYDVKM. The CDR3 runs 15 residues. The trim removed 5 bases at V and 5 bases at J, leaving 12 bases unmatched.

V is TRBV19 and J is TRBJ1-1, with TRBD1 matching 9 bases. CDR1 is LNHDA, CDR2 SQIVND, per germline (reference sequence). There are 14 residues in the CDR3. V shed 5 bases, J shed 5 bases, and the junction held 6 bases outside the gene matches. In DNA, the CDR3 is TGTGCCAGTAGTTTTCCCGGGACAGGGACTGAAGCTTTCTTT. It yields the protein CASSFPGTGTEAFF.